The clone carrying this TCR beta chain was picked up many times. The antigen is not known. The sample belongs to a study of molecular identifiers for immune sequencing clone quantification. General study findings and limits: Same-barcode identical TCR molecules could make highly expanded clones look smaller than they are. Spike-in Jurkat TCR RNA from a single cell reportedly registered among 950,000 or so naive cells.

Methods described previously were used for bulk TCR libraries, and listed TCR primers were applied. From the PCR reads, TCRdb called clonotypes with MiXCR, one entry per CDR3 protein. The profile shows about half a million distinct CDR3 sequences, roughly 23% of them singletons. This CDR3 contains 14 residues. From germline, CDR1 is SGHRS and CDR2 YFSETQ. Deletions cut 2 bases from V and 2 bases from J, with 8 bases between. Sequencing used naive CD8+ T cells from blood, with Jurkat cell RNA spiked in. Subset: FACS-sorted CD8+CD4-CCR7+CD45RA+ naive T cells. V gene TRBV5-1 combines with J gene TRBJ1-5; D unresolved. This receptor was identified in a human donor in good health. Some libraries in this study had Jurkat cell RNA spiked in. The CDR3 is CASSFFDGNQPQHF. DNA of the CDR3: TGCGCCAGCAGCTTTTTCGATGGCAATCAGCCCCAGCATTTT.